This T cell receptor (beta chain) was recorded in a study of OX40 agonist ivuxolimab in advanced cancers. For the study at large: Ivuxolimab doses were 0.01, 0.1, 0.3, 1.5, 3 or 10 mg/kg every 2 weeks. Partial responses occurred in three patients (one hepatocellular carcinoma, two cutaneous melanoma). Study-wide findings and caveats: It was not determined which antigens were specifically recognized by the peripheral T cells that had undergone clonal expansion. CD8+ T cells were the subset that, on average, had more expanded clones than CD4+.

Sequencing was performed with immunoSEQ multiplex PCR; in TCRdb, only in-frame clones are kept and a portion is missing. The sample yields some 110,000 clones, about 94% seen once. Turning to this clone: Its antigen is still unknown.

This TCR was sampled from an adult with an advanced solid tumor such as melanoma, head and neck, liver or kidney cancer. The source material was CD4+ or CD8+ T cells sorted from blood, sampled in a trial of the OX40 agonist ivuxolimab.

The CDR3: CASSGSPRASGANTGELFF. The CDR3 DNA reads TGTGCCAGCAGCGGTAGCCCCCGGGCTAGCGGGGCAAACACCGGGGAGCTGTTTTTT. The V gene is TRBV9, the J gene TRBJ2-2, with 9 bases lining up with TRBD2. CDR1 SGDLS and CDR2 YYNGEE come from the germline V gene. CDR3 length equals 19 residues. V lost 3 bases to trimming and J lost 2 bases; unmatched junction nucleotides: 14.